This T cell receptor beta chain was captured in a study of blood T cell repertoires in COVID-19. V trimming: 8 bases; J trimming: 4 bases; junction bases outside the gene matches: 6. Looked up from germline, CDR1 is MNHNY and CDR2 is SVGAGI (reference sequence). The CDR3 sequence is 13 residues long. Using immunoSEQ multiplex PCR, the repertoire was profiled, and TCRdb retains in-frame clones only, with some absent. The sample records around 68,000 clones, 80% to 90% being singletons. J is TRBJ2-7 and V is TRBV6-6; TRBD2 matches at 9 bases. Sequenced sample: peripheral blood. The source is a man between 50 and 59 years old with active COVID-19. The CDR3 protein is CASSSGGLYEQYF. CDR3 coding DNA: TGTGCCAGCTCAAGCGGGGGGCTATACGAGCAGTACTTC.